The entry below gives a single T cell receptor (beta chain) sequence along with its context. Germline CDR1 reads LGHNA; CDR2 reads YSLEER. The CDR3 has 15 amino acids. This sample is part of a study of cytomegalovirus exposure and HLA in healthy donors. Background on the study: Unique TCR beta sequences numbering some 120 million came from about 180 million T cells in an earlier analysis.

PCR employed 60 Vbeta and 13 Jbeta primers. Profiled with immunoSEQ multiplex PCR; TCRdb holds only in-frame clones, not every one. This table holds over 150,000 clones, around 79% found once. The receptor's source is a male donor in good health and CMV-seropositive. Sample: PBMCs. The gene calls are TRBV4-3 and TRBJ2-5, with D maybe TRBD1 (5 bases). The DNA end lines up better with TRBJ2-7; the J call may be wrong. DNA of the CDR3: TGCGCCAGCAGCCAAGGGCAGGGAACGGCCTACGAGCAGTACTTC. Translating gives CASSQGQGTAYEQYF.